Only one count was recorded for the clone carrying this T cell receptor (beta chain). This specimen includes other DNA sequences encoding the same CDR3. This specimen comes from a study of blood T cell repertoires in COVID-19. This CDR3 comprises 15 residues. CDR1 and CDR2 from the germline V gene are SEHNR and FQNEAQ (reference sequence). The V end was cut by 5 bases, the J end by 1 base, with 12 bases between. The method was immunoSEQ multiplex PCR; TCRdb's version includes in-frame clones alone and lacks a portion of them. This table has around 220,000 clones, roughly 80% appearing once. The V gene is TRBV7-9, the J gene TRBJ2-1; TRBD2 might be the D (6 bases). Sample: peripheral blood. The source is a woman older than 75 with acute or convalescent COVID-19. The CDR3 sequence is CASSLSGGSYNEQFF. The CDR3 bases are TGTGCCAGCAGCCTTAGCGGAGGTTCCTACAATGAGCAGTTCTTC. Variable domain in full (rest from reference TRBV7-9 and TRBJ2-1): DTGVSQNPRHKITKRGQNVTFRCDPISEHNRLYWYRQTLGQGPEFLTYFQNEAQLEKSRLLSDRFSAERPKGSFSTLEIQRTEQGDSAMYLCASSLSGGSYNEQFFGPGTRLTVL.